The rows below give T cell receptor beta chains drawn from one sample of a study of T cell responses to AZD1222 COVID-19 vaccine. Some clones are missing from TCRdb's copy, which holds only in-frame ones; the method was immunoSEQ multiplex PCR. The data hold more than 95,000 clones, with around 92% observed a single time. Sequences were derived from peripheral blood, sampled on day 0 of AZD1222 vaccination. These receptors were taken from an adult in good health. The CDR3 runs from the conserved cysteine through the conserved F or W. A D gene is named only where the DNA matches it firmly. Clone size is stated in some rows and not others, as once, few, many or a class when expanded.

clone size	J gene	D gene	V gene	CDR3 DNA	CDR3 protein
.	TRBJ2-7	.	TRBV7-2	TGTGCCAGCAGCCCCTTCGGTTCAATCTACGAGCAGTACTTC	CASSPFGSIYEQYF
.	TRBJ1-1	.	TRBV19	TGTGCCAGTAGTACACAGACGAACACTGAAGCTTTCTTT	CASSTQTNTEAFF
.	TRBJ2-7	TRBD1	TRBV18	TGTGCCAGCTCACTAGACAGGGCACAGTACTTC	CASSLDRAQYF
.	TRBJ1-1	TRBD1	TRBV7-6	TGTGCCAGCAGCCCCCGGGACAGAGCTTTCTTT	CASSPRDRAFF
.	TRBJ2-7	.	TRBV9	TGTGCCAGCAGCGTAGGGGGCAGCGGGCTCTACGAGCAGTACTTC	CASSVGGSGLYEQYF
once	TRBJ1-2	TRBD1	TRBV5-1	TGCGCCAGCAGCTTACCAGACAGGGGGGTTTTTGGCTACACCTTC	CASSLPDRGVFGYTF
.	TRBJ2-7	.	TRBV28	TGTGCCAGCAGGCTGGGACAATCCTACGAGCAGTACTTC	CASRLGQSYEQYF
.	TRBJ1-3	TRBD1	TRBV29-1	TGCAGCGTGGAGGGACAGTCTGGAAACACCATATATTTT	CSVEGQSGNTIYF
.	TRBJ2-7	.	TRBV27	TGTGCCAGCAGTCCAGGCACCAGTCTTACCTACGAGCAGTACTTC	CASSPGTSLTYEQYF
.	TRBJ2-2	.	TRBV7-8	TGTGCCAGCAGCTTAGACTTCTCCACCGGGGAGCTGTTTTTT	CASSLDFSTGELFF
.	TRBJ1-5	.	TRBV5-6	TGTGCCAGCAGCTTGGGGGGAAGGAGCAATCAGCCCCAGCATTTT	CASSLGGRSNQPQHF
.	TRBJ2-1	.	TRBV13	TGTGCCAGCAGCCTCCGGATATACAATGAGCAGTTCTTC	CASSLRIYNEQFF
.	TRBJ1-2	TRBD1	TRBV6-1	TGTGCCAGCAGTGAAAGCATGGGGACAGGGTATGGCTACACCTTC	CASSESMGTGYGYTF
once	TRBJ1-5	.	TRBV6-6	TGTGCCAGCAGTATGGCTGGGACCAATCAGCCCCAGCATTTT	CASSMAGTNQPQHF
.	TRBJ1-4	.	TRBV9	TGTGCCAGCAGCGTATTGGGAGGTCCACTGTTTTTT	CASSVLGGPLFF
.	TRBJ1-2	.	TRBV5-6	TGTGCCAGCAGCTTGGCCAACAGCTACACCTTC	CASSLANSYTF
.	TRBJ1-6	.	TRBV2	TGTGCCAGCAGAGGGCTCATTGAAGATTCACCCCTCCACTTT	CASRGLIEDSPLHF
.	TRBJ1-4	TRBD1	TRBV5-1	TGCGCCAGCAGCGCCGGGACAGCTGGGTGGTCGCTGTTTTTT	CASSAGTAGWSLFF
.	TRBJ2-3	.	TRBV18	TGTGCCAGCTCACCCGGTAGCGCTACTAGCACAGATACGCAGTATTTT	CASSPGSATSTDTQYF
.	TRBJ2-3	.	TRBV5-1	TGCGCCAGCAGCTTAAGCTCTAGCACAGATACGCAGTATTTT	CASSLSSSTDTQYF
once	TRBJ1-5	.	TRBV3-1/TRBV3-2	TGTGCCAGCAGCCAAGGAGGGGGCAATCAGCCCCAGCATTTT	CASSQGGGNQPQHF
.	TRBJ2-2	TRBD2	TRBV5-1	TGCGCCAGCAGCTTGGTAGGACTAGCGGGGTGGAACACCGGGGAGCTGTTTTTT	CASSLVGLAGWNTGELFF
.	TRBJ2-1	TRBD1	TRBV28	TGTGCCAGCAGTGACAGGGGGGGCAATGAGCAGTTCTTC	CASSDRGGNEQFF
.	TRBJ2-7	.	TRBV11-2	TGTGCCAGCAGCTTAGATCTACAGTACGAGCAGTACTTC	CASSLDLQYEQYF
.	TRBJ1-6	.	TRBV20-1	TGCAGTGCTAGTGTGGGAAATAATTCACCCCTCCACTTT	CSASVGNNSPLHF
.	TRBJ1-2	.	TRBV6-6	TGTGCCAGTTCACAGGAGAGCTATGGCTACACCTTC	CASSQESYGYTF
.	TRBJ1-2	.	TRBV4-2	TGTGCCAGCAGCCCAGGATTGGGGAATCTTCATGGCTACACCTTC	CASSPGLGNLHGYTF
.	TRBJ1-2	.	TRBV9	TGTGCCAGCAGCGGCGGGCCTCGAAGTAAGACTAACTATGGCTACACCTTC	CASSGGPRSKTNYGYTF
.	TRBJ2-5	TRBD1	TRBV9	TGTGCCAGCGGTTGGACAGGGGCTATTGGGGAGACCCAGTACTTC	CASGWTGAIGETQYF
.	TRBJ1-3	.	TRBV7-9	TGTGCCAGCAAAGTCCGCGGCAACTCTGGAAACACCATATATTTT	CASKVRGNSGNTIYF
.	TRBJ1-2	.	TRBV6-5	TGTGCCAGCAGTTACGGCTCACCGTGGCTCGGCTACACCTTC	CASSYGSPWLGYTF
.	TRBJ1-4	TRBD1	TRBV11-2	TGTGCCAGCAGCTTGGGCCTCGGGACAGGACATAATGAAAAACTGTTTTTT	CASSLGLGTGHNEKLFF
few	TRBJ2-5	TRBD2	TRBV4-1	TGCGCCAGCAGCCAAACTAGCGGGGAGACCCAGTACTTC	CASSQTSGETQYF
.	TRBJ2-1	TRBD1	TRBV24-1	TGTGCCACCAGTGACGGGGAGACAGGGACGGGCAATGAGCAGTTCTTC	CATSDGETGTGNEQFF
.	TRBJ2-7	.	TRBV12-3/TRBV12-4	TGTGCCAGCAGCCGGGACTCGGGAGAGCAGTACTTC	CASSRDSGEQYF
.	TRBJ2-7	TRBD1	TRBV6-5	TGTGCCAGTCACAGACAGGGGAGGACCTACGAGCAGTACTTC	CASHRQGRTYEQYF
.	TRBJ2-7	TRBD2	TRBV2	TGTGCCAGCAGTGAATCGGGGGGAATGGCCTACGAGCAGTACTTC	CASSESGGMAYEQYF
.	TRBJ2-4	.	TRBV19	TGTGCCAGTAGTTTGTCTGGAGGGGCCAAAAACATTCAGTACTTC	CASSLSGGAKNIQYF
.	TRBJ1-4	.	TRBV5-1	TGCGCCAGCGCAACGACACCAACTAATGAAAAACTGTTTTTT	CASATTPTNEKLFF
once	TRBJ2-5	.	TRBV5-1	TGCGCCAGCAGCTTGGGGTCCGGCGGGGAGACCCAGTACTTC	CASSLGSGGETQYF
.	TRBJ1-1	.	TRBV5-1	TGCGCCAGCAGCTTTGAGGCAGGCCAAGGGTCAGCTTTCTTT	CASSFEAGQGSAFF
.	TRBJ1-2	TRBD1	TRBV6-2/TRBV6-3	TGTGCCAGCAGCAACTCCCGGACAGGGGAGGCCTATGGCTACACCTTC	CASSNSRTGEAYGYTF
.	TRBJ2-1	.	TRBV24-1	TGTGCCACCAGTGATTTCAGTCACAATGAGCAGTTCTTC	CATSDFSHNEQFF
few	TRBJ2-1	.	TRBV12-3/TRBV12-4	TGTGCCAGCAGTTACGTTAACAATGAGCAGTTCTTC	CASSYVNNEQFF
.	TRBJ1-2	.	TRBV4-1	TGCGCCAGCAGCCATTTGTCAGGGGATGGCTACACCTTC	CASSHLSGDGYTF
.	TRBJ1-6	.	TRBV19	TGTGCCAGTAGTCCCCGGACAGTCCGTGGAGCCCTCCACTTT	CASSPRTVRGALHF
once	TRBJ2-7	.	TRBV28	TGTGCCAGCAGTTTATTTCTCCGGGGAGCTCGCGAGCAGTACTTC	CASSLFLRGAREQYF
.	TRBJ2-1	.	TRBV7-9	TGTGCCAGCAGCTTAACCCAGGGTCCCTACAATGAGCAGTTCTTC	CASSLTQGPYNEQFF
.	TRBJ2-1	.	TRBV14	TGTGCCAGCAGCCAACCGGGACGTACGTCTCATGAGCAGTTCTTC	CASSQPGRTSHEQFF
.	TRBJ1-4	.	TRBV4-1	TGCGCCAGCAGCCTGGGGACCAGGGATGAAAAACTGTTTTTT	CASSLGTRDEKLFF
.	TRBJ2-7	.	TRBV4-1	TGCGCCAGCAGCCAAGTGGGGGGACCGTCCTACGAGCAGTACTTC	CASSQVGGPSYEQYF
once	TRBJ2-7	TRBD2	TRBV7-2	TGTGCCAGCAGCTTAGCGGGGGTAGCGGGGGCCTACGAGCAGTACTTC	CASSLAGVAGAYEQYF
.	TRBJ2-7	TRBD2	TRBV20-1	TGCAGTGCTAGTTCGCCTAGCGGCGGCGAGCAGTACTTC	CSASSPSGGEQYF